The 15 T cell receptor beta chains reported below all come from one sample, sequenced in a study of T cell responses to AZD1222 COVID-19 vaccine listed by TCRdb under 2021. To prepare the library, the immunoSEQ multiplex PCR assay was applied. The source is immuneACCESS, and TCRdb retained only in-frame sequences with V and J called. Part of the clones is not carried over; for the studies checked, unresolved V genes explain less than half of this, and the remainder is unexplained. A total of 100,000 to 150,000 clones appear in this sample, about 88% of them only once. The ten biggest clones cover over 6.5% of the sample. The time point label of this sample denotes: baseline before first vaccination. Material: peripheral blood, obtained on day 0 of AZD1222 vaccination. The source is an adult in good health.

The J gene is TRBJ1-4, the V gene TRBV15; D gene ambiguous. The CDR3 is 15 amino acids. The germline V and J ends were trimmed by 0 bases and 7 bases, with 12 bases remaining between them. CDR1 is LNHNV and CDR2 is YYDKDF in the germline V gene (reference sequence). CDR3 sequence reads: CATSRDRGFVEKLFF. CDR3 sequence (DNA): TGTGCCACCAGCAGAGATCGGGGTTTCGTTGAAAAACTGTTTTTT.

This chain uses TRBV2 with TRBJ1-2; maybe TRBD1 (6 bases). CDR1 is SNHLY, CDR2 FYNNEI, per germline. The CDR3 runs to 13 residues. V was shortened by 7 bases and J by 3 bases, with 12 bases between the two germline ends. The CDR3, as DNA: TGTGCCAGCACGATGGACAGCGACTATGGCTACACCTTC. Protein sequence: CASTMDSDYGYTF. The entire variable domain, with the rest obtained from reference TRBV2 and TRBJ1-2, is as follows: EPEVTQTPSHQVTQMGQEVILRCVPISNHLYFYWYRQILGQKVEFLVSFYNNEISEKSEIFDDQFSVERPDGSNFTLKIRSTKLEDSAMYFCASTMDSDYGYTFGSGTRLTVV.

The chain couples TRBV19 to TRBJ2-7; the match to TRBD1 covers 7 bases. Trimming at V came to 4 bases and at J to 3 bases, leaving 6 bases not matched to a gene. The CDR3 is made up of 14 amino acids. Germline CDR1 LNHDA, CDR2 SQIVND (reference sequence). CDR3: CASSRTGTYYEQYF. In DNA, the CDR3 is TGTGCCAGTAGTAGGACAGGCACCTACTACGAGCAGTACTTC.

The chain recombines TRBV9 with TRBJ2-3, with D possibly TRBD1 on 5 matching bases. CDR1 is SGDLS and CDR2 is YYNGEE in the germline V gene. Trimming removed 0 bases from V and 3 bases from J, with 8 bases in between. The length of the CDR3 is 14 residues. The CDR3 sequence: CASSVEWTTDTQYF. Here the CDR3 DNA reads TGTGCCAGCAGCGTAGAATGGACAACAGATACGCAGTATTTT.

CDR3 residues: CASSERWDSPLHF. In nucleotides, the CDR3 is TGTGCCAGCAGTGAACGTTGGGATTCACCCCTCCACTTT. The gene calls are TRBV6-1 and TRBJ1-6; no firm D call. CDR1 and CDR2 (germline): MNHNS, SASEGT. The germline V and J ends were trimmed by 2 bases and 8 bases, with 7 bases remaining between them. The CDR3 sequence is 13 residues long.

V gene TRBV7-3 combines with J gene TRBJ2-2; 10 nucleotides line up with TRBD2. Germline V CDR1 and CDR2: SGHTA, FQGTGA. The V gene end was trimmed by 7 bases and the J gene end by 7 bases; junction bases not matched to a gene: 6. This CDR3 has 14 residues. CDR3: CASKLAGAGGELFF. The CDR3 coding sequence is TGTGCCAGCAAGCTAGCGGGGGCTGGCGGGGAGCTGTTTTTT.

DNA of the CDR3: TGTGCCAGCAGCTTAGCCCCACGTTCACCCCTCCACTTT. Translation gives CASSLAPRSPLHF. The chain recombines TRBV11-3 with TRBJ1-6, with no clear D. CDR1 and CDR2 (germline): SGHNT, YENEEA. Deletions cut 1 base from V and 9 bases from J, with 7 bases between. The CDR3 contains 13 residues. Complete variable domain (other parts from reference TRBV11-3 and TRBJ1-6): EAGVVQSPRYKIIEKKQPVAFWCNPISGHNTLYWYLQNLGQGPELLIRYENEEAVDDSQLPKDRFSAERLKGVDSTLKIQPAELGDSAVYLCASSLAPRSPLHFGNGTRLTVT.

The rearrangement links TRBV15 to TRBJ1-2; a weak D match, TRBD1 (5 bases). The germline gives CDR1 LNHNV, CDR2 YYDKDF (reference sequence). The V and J ends lost 0 bases and 5 bases respectively, with 10 bases between them. The CDR3 loop spans 14 amino acids. The CDR3 DNA is TGTGCCACCAGCAGAGATCAAGGGGCTTATGGCTACACCTTC. Residues: CATSRDQGAYGYTF. The full variable domain, completed using reference TRBV15 and TRBJ1-2, is DAMVIQNPRYQVTQFGKPVTLSCSQTLNHNVMYWYQQKSSQAPKLLFHYYDKDFNNEADTPDNFQSRRPNTSFCFLDIRSPGLGDTAMYLCATSRDQGAYGYTFGSGTRLTVV.

The rearrangement joins TRBV10-3 to TRBJ1-3; 8 bases are a match to TRBD1. This CDR3 contains 16 residues. Germline trimming cut 6 bases from V and 0 bases from J; bases unmatched to any gene: 7. Germline CDR1 reads ENHRY; CDR2 reads SYGVKD. CDR3 sequence (DNA): TGTGCCATCAGCTCCGGGACAGGATTCTCTGGAAACACCATATATTTT. Residues: CAISSGTGFSGNTIYF.

The chain couples TRBV6-5 to TRBJ1-2; the match to TRBD1 covers 7 bases. V lost 9 bases, J lost 3 bases, and 7 bases stayed unmatched. Germline CDR1 is MNHEY and CDR2 is SVGAGI. The CDR3 spans 13 residues. The CDR3 loop reads CASQGDSYYGYTF. CDR3 DNA sequence: TGTGCCAGTCAGGGGGACAGCTACTATGGCTACACCTTC.

The count of this clone is one. The chain carries TRBV6-5 and TRBJ1-6, with TRBD1 as a possible D gene (6 bases). Germline-derived CDR1 and CDR2 are MNHEY and SVGAGI. V lost 7 bases and J 3 bases, leaving 13 bases between the germline ends. The CDR3 length is 15 residues. The CDR3 sequence: CASKTGQSYNSPLHF. DNA of the CDR3: TGTGCCAGCAAGACCGGACAGAGCTATAATTCACCCCTCCACTTT.

This rearrangement joins TRBV6-6 to TRBJ2-7, with TRBD2 identical over 11 bases. The J segment lost 3 bases and the V segment lost 6 bases, leaving 4 bases of the junction unmatched. CDR3 length equals 14 residues. In germline, CDR1 is MNHNY, CDR2 SVGAGI (reference sequence). CDR3 DNA sequence: TGTGCCAGCAGCCCCACTAGCGGGAGCTACGAGCAGTACTTC. This sequence encodes CASSPTSGSYEQYF.

V is TRBV29-1 and J is TRBJ2-7; no definite D call. This CDR3 is 12 amino acids long. Germline loops: CDR1 SQVTM, CDR2 ANQGSEA. The V end was cut by 4 bases, the J end by 0 bases, with 7 bases between. For the CDR3, the DNA is TGCAGCGTTGGGGCCAGCTCCTACGAGCAGTACTTC. Translated: CSVGASSYEQYF.

The V and J genes are TRBV5-1 and TRBJ1-2; 10 bases map to TRBD1. The V and J ends lost 4 bases and 10 bases, in that order; junction bases with no gene match: 10. The germline CDR1 and CDR2 sequences are SGHRS and YFSETQ. This CDR3 has 14 residues. This chain's CDR3 is CASSQLTGGAFYTF. The CDR3 DNA is TGCGCCAGCAGCCAGCTGACAGGGGGCGCCTTCTACACCTTC.

The V and J genes are TRBV6-5 and TRBJ2-1; 15 bases agree with TRBD2. The ends lost 4 bases at V and 10 bases at J; junction bases unmatched: 8. In germline, CDR1 is MNHEY, CDR2 SVGAGI. The CDR3 sequence is 16 residues long. CDR3 sequence (DNA): TGTGCCAGCAGTTCGCCCGGGACTAGCGGGAGGTACGAGCAGTTCTTC. It codes for CASSSPGTSGRYEQFF.